This T cell receptor beta chain is drawn from a study of T cell changes during pregnancy in multiple sclerosis. From germline, CDR1 is SEHNR and CDR2 FQNEAQ (reference sequence). This CDR3 region has 16 residues. V was trimmed by 4 bases and J by 4 bases, leaving 19 bases between them. Clones were read by immunoSEQ multiplex PCR, and TCRdb kept only the in-frame ones, dropping some. The data contain about 74,000 clones, about nine tenths of them singletons. The sample holds a few counts of this clone. This material consisted of peripheral blood, taken before pregnancy. The origin of this receptor is a female donor with multiple sclerosis, enrolled in a pregnancy study. V is TRBV7-9 and J is TRBJ1-2; D is ambiguous. DNA for the CDR3: TGTGCCAGCAGCTATCTCACTAAGGAGCAATTCTATGGCTACACCTTC. This codes for CASSYLTKEQFYGYTF.